This TCR beta chain emerged from a study of CD8 T cells in ankylosing spondylitis. In the case of this clonotype: Its antigen is still unknown.

Making the TCR beta libraries involved quantitative 5'-RACE with molecular barcodes. TCRdb called the 5' RACE reads again in MiXCR, with one record for every CDR3 protein. The sample lists roughly 130,000 distinct CDR3 sequences; more than 6.5% were seen once. Whole-study findings and limits: Among TCR beta sequences, a motif of several highly homologous variants appeared characteristic of ankylosing spondylitis blood.

This clonotype originated in a male donor with ankylosing spondylitis or in good health (not recorded which). Sequenced sample: blood, either unsorted or a sorted T cell fraction (not recorded which).

The CDR3 loop reads CASSPFDRRTEAFF. In DNA, the CDR3 is TGTGCCAGCAGCCCTTTCGACCGGAGGACTGAAGCTTTCTTT. This chain connects TRBV28 to TRBJ1-1; D uncertain. The CDR3 length is 14 residues. Germline CDR1 and CDR2: MDHEN and SYDVKM. V lost 6 bases and J lost 5, with 16 bases in between.